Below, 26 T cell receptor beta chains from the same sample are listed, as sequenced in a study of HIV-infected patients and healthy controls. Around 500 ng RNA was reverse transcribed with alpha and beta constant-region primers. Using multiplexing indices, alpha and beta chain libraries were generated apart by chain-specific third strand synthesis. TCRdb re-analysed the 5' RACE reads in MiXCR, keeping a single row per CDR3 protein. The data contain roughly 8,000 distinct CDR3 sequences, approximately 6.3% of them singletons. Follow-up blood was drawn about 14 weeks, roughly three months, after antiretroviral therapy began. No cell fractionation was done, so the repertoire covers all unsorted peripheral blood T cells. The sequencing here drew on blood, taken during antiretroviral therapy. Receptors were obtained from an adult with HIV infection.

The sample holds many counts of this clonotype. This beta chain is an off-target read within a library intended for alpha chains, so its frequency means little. CDR3 DNA sequence: TGTGCCAGCAGCCACCGGGGATCCTACAATGAGCAGTTCTTC. Translating it yields CASSHRGSYNEQFF. The rearrangement uses TRBV3-1 and TRBJ2-1; perhaps TRBD2 as D (5 bases). From germline, CDR1 is LGHDT and CDR2 YNNKEL (reference sequence). V dropped 3 bases and J dropped 1 base, with 7 bases sitting between them. The CDR3 is 14 residues long.

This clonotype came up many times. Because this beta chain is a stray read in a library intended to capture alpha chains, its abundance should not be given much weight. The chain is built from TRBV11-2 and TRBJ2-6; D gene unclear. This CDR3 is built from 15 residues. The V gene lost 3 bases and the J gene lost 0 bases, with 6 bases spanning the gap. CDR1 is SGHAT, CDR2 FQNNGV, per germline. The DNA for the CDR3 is TGTGCCAGCAGCTTGGGCAACTCTGGGGCCAACGTCCTGACTTTC. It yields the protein CASSLGNSGANVLTF. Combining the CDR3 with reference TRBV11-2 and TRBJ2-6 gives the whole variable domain EAGVAQSPRYKIIEKRQSVAFWCNPISGHATLYWYQQILGQGPKLLIQFQNNGVVDDSQLPKDRFSAERLKGVDSTLKIQPAKLEDSAVYLCASSLGNSGANVLTFGAGSRLTVL.

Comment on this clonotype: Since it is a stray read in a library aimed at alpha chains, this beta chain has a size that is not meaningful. DNA for the CDR3: TGTGCCAGCAGCTTAGGGACAGGAGTCGCCTACGAGCAGTACTTC. Protein: CASSLGTGVAYEQYF. The V gene is TRBV11-3, the J gene TRBJ2-7; 7 bases line up with TRBD1. Germline V lookup: CDR1 SGHNT, CDR2 YENEEA. J was trimmed by 2 bases and V by 1 base; bases with no gene match: 5. This CDR3 contains 15 residues.

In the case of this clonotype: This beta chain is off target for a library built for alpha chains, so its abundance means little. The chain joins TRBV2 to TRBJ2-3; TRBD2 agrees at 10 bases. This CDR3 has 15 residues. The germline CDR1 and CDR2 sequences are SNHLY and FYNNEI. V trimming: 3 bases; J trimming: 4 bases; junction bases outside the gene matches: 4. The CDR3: CASSDRTSGSDTQYF. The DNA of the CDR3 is TGTGCCAGCAGTGACCGGACTAGCGGATCAGATACGCAGTATTTT.

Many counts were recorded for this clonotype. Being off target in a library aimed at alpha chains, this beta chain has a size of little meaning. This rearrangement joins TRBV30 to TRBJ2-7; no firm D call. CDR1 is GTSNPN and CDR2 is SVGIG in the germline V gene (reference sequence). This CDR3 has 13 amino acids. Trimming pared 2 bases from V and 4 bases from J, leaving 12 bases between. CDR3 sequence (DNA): TGTGCCTGGAGTATGGCAGGACCTTACGAGCAGTACTTC. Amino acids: CAWSMAGPYEQYF.

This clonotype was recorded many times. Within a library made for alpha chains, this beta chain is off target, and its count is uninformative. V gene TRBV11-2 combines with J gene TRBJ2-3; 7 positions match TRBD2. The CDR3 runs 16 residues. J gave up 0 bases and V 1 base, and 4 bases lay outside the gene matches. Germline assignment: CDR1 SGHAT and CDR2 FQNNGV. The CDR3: CASSLVASGSTDTQYF. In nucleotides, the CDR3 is TGTGCCAGCAGCTTAGTGGCTAGCGGTAGCACAGATACGCAGTATTTT.

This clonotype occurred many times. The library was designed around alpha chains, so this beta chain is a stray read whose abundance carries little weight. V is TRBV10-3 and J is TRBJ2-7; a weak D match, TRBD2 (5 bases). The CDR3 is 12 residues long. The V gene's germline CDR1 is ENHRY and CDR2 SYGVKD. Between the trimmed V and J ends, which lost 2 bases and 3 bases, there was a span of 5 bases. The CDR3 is CAISEEGYEQYF. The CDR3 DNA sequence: TGTGCCATCAGTGAGGAGGGCTACGAGCAGTACTTC.

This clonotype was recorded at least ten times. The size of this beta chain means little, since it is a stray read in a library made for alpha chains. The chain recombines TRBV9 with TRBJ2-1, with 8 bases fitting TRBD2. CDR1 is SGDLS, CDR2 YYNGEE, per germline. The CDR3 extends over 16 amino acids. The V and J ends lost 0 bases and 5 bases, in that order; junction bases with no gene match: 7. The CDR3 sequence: CASSVARSAGDNEQFF. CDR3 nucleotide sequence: TGTGCCAGCAGCGTAGCACGGTCAGCGGGAGACAATGAGCAGTTCTTC.

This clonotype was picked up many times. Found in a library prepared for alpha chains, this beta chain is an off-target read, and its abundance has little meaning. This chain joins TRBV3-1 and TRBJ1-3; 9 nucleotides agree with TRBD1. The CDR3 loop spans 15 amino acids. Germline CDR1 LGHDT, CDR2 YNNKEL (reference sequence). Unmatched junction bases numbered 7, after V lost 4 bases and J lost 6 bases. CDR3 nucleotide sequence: TGTGCCAGCAGCCCACCGGGACAGGGTCCAAACACCATATATTTT. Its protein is CASSPPGQGPNTIYF.

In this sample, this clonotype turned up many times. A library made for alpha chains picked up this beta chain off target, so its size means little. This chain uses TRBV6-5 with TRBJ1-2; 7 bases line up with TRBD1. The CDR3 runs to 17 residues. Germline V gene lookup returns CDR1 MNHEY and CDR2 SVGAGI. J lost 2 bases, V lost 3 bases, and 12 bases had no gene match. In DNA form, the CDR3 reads TGTGCCAGCAGTTATTCTGTATTGGGACAGCCGAACTATGGCTACACCTTC. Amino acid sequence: CASSYSVLGQPNYGYTF.

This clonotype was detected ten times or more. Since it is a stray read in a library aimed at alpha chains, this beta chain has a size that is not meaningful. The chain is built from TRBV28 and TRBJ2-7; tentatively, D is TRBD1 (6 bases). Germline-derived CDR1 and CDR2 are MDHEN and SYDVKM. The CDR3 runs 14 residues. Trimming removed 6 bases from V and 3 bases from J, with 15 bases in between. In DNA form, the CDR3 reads TGTGCCAGCAGCTCGACAGGTTGGGTCTACGAGCAGTACTTC. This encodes CASSSTGWVYEQYF.

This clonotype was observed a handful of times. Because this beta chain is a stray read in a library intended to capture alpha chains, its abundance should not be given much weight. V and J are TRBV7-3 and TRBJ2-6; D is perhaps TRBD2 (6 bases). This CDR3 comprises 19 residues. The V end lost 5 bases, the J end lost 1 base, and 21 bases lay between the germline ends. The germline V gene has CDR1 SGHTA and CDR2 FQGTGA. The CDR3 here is CASSPPGDSYSSGANVLTF. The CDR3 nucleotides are TGTGCCAGCAGCCCTCCGGGAGACAGTTATTCTTCTGGGGCCAACGTCCTGACTTTC.

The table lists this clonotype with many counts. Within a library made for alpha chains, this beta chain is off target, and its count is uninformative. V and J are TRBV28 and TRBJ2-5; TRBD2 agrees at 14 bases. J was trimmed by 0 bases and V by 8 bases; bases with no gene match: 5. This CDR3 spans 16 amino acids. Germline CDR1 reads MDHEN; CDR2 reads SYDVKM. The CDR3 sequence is CASRLAGGQYQETQYF. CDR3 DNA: TGTGCCAGCCGACTAGCGGGAGGGCAGTACCAAGAGACCCAGTACTTC.

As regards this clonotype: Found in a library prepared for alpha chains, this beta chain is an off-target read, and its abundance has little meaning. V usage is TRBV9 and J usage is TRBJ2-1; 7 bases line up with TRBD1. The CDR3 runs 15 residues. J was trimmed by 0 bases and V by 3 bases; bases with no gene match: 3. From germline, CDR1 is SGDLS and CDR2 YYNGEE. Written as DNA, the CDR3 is TGTGCCAGCAGCGGCCGGGACAGCTCCTACAATGAGCAGTTCTTC. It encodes CASSGRDSSYNEQFF.

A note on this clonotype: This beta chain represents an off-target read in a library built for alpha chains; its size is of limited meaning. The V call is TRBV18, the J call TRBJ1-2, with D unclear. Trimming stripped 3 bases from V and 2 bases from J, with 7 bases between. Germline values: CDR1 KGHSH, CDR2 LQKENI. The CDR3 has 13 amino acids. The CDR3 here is CASSPDWNYGYTF. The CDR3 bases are TGTGCCAGCTCACCGGACTGGAACTATGGCTACACCTTC.

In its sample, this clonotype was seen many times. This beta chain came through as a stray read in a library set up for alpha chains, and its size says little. CDR3 residues: CASSLGAGGYNEQFF. The CDR3 coding sequence is TGCGCCAGCAGCTTGGGTGCGGGAGGTTACAATGAGCAGTTCTTC. This chain uses TRBV5-1 with TRBJ2-1; 8 bases agree with TRBD2. CDR1 SGHRS and CDR2 YFSETQ come from the germline V gene. The CDR3 has 15 amino acids. Losses at the gene ends were 0 bases for V and 4 bases for J; bases not matched to a gene: 3.

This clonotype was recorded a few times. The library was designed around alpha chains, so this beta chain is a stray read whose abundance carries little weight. The CDR3 region is CASTRGRNTDTQYF. The CDR3 nucleotides read TGTGCCAGCACGCGGGGGCGAAACACAGATACGCAGTATTTT. The rearrangement uses TRBV2 and TRBJ2-3, with TRBD2 as a possible D gene (7 bases). V was pared by 7 bases and J by 2 bases, with 13 bases between. The CDR3 extends over 14 amino acids. CDR1 and CDR2 from the germline V gene are SNHLY and FYNNEI.

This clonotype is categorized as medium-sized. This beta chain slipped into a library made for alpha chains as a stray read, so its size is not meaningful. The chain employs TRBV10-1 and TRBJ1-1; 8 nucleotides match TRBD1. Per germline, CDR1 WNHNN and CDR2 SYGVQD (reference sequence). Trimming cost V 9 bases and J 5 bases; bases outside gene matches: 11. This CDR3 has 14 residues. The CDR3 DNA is TGCGCCAGTGGACAGGGCAGGAGAGAAACTGAAGCTTTCTTT. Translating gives CASGQGRRETEAFF.

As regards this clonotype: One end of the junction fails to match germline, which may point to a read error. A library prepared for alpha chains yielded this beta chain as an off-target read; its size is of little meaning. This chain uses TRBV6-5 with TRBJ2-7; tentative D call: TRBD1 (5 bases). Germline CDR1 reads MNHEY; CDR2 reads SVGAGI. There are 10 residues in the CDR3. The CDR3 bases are TGTGCCAGCAGTTACTACAGGCCCCTATGG. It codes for CASSYYRPLW.

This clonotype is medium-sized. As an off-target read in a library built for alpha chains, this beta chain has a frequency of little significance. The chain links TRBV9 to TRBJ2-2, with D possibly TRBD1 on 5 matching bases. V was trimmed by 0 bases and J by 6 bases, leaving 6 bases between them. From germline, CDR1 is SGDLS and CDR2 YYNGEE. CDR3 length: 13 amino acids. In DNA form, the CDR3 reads TGTGCCAGCAGCGTAGGGGGCGCCGGGGAGCTGTTTTTT. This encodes CASSVGGAGELFF.

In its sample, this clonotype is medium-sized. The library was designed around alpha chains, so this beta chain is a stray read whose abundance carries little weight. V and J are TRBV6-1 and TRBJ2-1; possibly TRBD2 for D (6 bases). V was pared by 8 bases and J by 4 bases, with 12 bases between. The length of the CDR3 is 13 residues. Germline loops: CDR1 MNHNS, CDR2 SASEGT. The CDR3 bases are TGTGCCAGCCCAAAGGCGGGGTACAATGAGCAGTTCTTC. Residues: CASPKAGYNEQFF.

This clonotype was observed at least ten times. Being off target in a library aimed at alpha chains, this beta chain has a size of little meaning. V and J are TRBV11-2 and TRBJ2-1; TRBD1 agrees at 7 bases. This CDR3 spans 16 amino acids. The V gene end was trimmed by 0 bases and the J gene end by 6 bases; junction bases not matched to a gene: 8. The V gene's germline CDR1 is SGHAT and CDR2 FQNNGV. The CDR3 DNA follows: TGTGCCAGCAGCTTAGAATCTCGGACAGGCTTCAATGAGCAGTTCTTC. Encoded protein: CASSLESRTGFNEQFF.

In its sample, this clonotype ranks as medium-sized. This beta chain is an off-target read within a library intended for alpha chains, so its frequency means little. The CDR3 sequence: CASKKGSRTDTQYF. The CDR3 DNA reads TGTGCCAGCAAGAAGGGTTCCCGCACAGATACGCAGTATTTT. J is TRBJ2-3 and V is TRBV6-5; D remains unclear. This CDR3 is 14 amino acids long. CDR1 and CDR2 (germline): MNHEY, SVGAGI. Trimming cost V 7 bases and J 1 base, with 12 bases left between them.

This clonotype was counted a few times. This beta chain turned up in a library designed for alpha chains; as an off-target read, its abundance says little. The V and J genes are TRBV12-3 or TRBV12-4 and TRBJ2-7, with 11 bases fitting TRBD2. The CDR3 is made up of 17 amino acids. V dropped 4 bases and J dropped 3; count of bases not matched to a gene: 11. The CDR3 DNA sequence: TGTGCCAGCAGTTCAGAATTGGGCCTAGCGGGAGGCTACGAGCAGTACTTC. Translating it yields CASSSELGLAGGYEQYF.

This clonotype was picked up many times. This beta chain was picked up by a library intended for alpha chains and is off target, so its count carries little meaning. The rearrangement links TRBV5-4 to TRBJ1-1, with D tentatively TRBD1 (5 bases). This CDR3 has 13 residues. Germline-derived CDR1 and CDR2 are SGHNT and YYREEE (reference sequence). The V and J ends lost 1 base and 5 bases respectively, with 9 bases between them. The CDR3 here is CASSLPQGTEAFF. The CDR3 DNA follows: TGTGCCAGCAGCTTGCCCCAGGGAACTGAAGCTTTCTTT.

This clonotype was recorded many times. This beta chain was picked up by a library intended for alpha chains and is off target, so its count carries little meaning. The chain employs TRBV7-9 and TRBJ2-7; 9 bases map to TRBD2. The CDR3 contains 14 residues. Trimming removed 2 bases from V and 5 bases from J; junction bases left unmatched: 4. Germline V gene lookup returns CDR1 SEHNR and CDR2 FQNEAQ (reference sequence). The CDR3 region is CASSLRGTSNEQYF. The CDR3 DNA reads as TGTGCCAGCAGCTTAAGAGGGACTAGCAACGAGCAGTACTTC. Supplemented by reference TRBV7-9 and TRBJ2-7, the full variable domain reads DTGVSQNPRHKITKRGQNVTFRCDPISEHNRLYWYRQTLGQGPEFLTYFQNEAQLEKSRLLSDRFSAERPKGSFSTLEIQRTEQGDSAMYLCASSLRGTSNEQYFGPGTRLTVT.